One and the same sample provided the 2 T cell receptor beta chains below, sequenced in a study of blood T cell repertoires in COVID-19 (dated by TCRdb to the early 2020s). The library relied on the immunoSEQ multiplex PCR assay. The table was pulled from immuneACCESS by TCRdb, which kept in-frame rearrangements only. Such tables lose some clones; where checked, under half of the loss comes from unresolved V genes, and the rest has no known cause. In this sample the table shows over 35,000 clones, about 80% of which occur a single time. The ten largest clones capture 24% of the sample. The source material was peripheral blood. All receptors derive from a human donor with acute or convalescent COVID-19. The donor label of this sample is uncertain.

This rearrangement joins TRBV5-1 to TRBJ1-2, with 8 nucleotides matching TRBD1. The germline gives CDR1 SGHRS, CDR2 YFSETQ. The J segment lost 0 bases and the V segment lost 1 base, leaving 11 bases of the junction unmatched. CDR3 length: 18 residues. The CDR3 DNA follows: TGCGCCAGCAGCTTGAACGGACAGGGTGTTTCCGCTAACTATGGCTACACCTTC. Residues: CASSLNGQGVSANYGYTF.

Here the CDR3 reads CASTLGQVLDEQYF. The CDR3 bases are TGTGCCAGCACTTTGGGACAGGTTTTGGACGAGCAGTACTTC. V gene TRBV2 combines with J gene TRBJ2-7, with 8 bases identical to TRBD1. J lost 5 bases, V lost 7 bases, and 10 bases had no gene match. Germline V gene lookup returns CDR1 SNHLY and CDR2 FYNNEI. This CDR3 spans 14 amino acids.